Presented here are 3 T cell receptor beta chains from one specimen sequenced in a study of blood T cell repertoires in COVID-19 (dated by TCRdb to 2018 to 2020). The library was produced with the immunoSEQ multiplex PCR assay. Sourced from immuneACCESS, this table was stored by TCRdb with only in-frame sequences that have V and J called. A share of the clones is absent; for the studies checked, an unresolved V gene accounts for under half, and the remainder has no known explanation. This sample is represented by fewer than 250,000 clones; 75% to 90% of them were singletons. The ten most abundant clones make up around 1.1% of the sample. Sequenced input: peripheral blood. These receptor sequences come from a man aged 30-40 years with acute or convalescent COVID-19.

The V gene is TRBV7-3, the J gene TRBJ1-6, with 9 nucleotides matching TRBD1. V gave up 5 bases and J gave up 9 bases; unmatched junction bases: 8. Germline loops: CDR1 SGHTA, CDR2 FQGTGA. The CDR3 is 15 amino acids. In DNA, the CDR3 is TGTGCCAGCAGCCTTATTGGGACAGGGAGTTCACCCCTCCACTTT. Its protein is CASSLIGTGSSPLHF.

The chain joins TRBV7-2 to TRBJ1-1; no reliable D call. Trimming removed 1 base at V and 1 base at J, with 7 bases between. Germline V gene lookup returns CDR1 SGHTA and CDR2 FQGNSA. This CDR3 spans 14 amino acids. CDR3 region: CASSLETGNTEAFF. CDR3 nucleotides: TGTGCCAGCAGCTTAGAAACGGGGAACACTGAAGCTTTCTTT.

The chain links TRBV11-3 to TRBJ1-1; D is perhaps TRBD1 (6 bases). V was trimmed by 3 bases and J by 8 bases, leaving 10 bases between them. CDR1 is SGHNT, CDR2 YENEEA, per germline. The CDR3 runs to 12 residues. The CDR3 nucleotides read TGTGCCAGCAGCTTTACACAGGGCGAAGCTTTCTTT. Translated: CASSFTQGEAFF.